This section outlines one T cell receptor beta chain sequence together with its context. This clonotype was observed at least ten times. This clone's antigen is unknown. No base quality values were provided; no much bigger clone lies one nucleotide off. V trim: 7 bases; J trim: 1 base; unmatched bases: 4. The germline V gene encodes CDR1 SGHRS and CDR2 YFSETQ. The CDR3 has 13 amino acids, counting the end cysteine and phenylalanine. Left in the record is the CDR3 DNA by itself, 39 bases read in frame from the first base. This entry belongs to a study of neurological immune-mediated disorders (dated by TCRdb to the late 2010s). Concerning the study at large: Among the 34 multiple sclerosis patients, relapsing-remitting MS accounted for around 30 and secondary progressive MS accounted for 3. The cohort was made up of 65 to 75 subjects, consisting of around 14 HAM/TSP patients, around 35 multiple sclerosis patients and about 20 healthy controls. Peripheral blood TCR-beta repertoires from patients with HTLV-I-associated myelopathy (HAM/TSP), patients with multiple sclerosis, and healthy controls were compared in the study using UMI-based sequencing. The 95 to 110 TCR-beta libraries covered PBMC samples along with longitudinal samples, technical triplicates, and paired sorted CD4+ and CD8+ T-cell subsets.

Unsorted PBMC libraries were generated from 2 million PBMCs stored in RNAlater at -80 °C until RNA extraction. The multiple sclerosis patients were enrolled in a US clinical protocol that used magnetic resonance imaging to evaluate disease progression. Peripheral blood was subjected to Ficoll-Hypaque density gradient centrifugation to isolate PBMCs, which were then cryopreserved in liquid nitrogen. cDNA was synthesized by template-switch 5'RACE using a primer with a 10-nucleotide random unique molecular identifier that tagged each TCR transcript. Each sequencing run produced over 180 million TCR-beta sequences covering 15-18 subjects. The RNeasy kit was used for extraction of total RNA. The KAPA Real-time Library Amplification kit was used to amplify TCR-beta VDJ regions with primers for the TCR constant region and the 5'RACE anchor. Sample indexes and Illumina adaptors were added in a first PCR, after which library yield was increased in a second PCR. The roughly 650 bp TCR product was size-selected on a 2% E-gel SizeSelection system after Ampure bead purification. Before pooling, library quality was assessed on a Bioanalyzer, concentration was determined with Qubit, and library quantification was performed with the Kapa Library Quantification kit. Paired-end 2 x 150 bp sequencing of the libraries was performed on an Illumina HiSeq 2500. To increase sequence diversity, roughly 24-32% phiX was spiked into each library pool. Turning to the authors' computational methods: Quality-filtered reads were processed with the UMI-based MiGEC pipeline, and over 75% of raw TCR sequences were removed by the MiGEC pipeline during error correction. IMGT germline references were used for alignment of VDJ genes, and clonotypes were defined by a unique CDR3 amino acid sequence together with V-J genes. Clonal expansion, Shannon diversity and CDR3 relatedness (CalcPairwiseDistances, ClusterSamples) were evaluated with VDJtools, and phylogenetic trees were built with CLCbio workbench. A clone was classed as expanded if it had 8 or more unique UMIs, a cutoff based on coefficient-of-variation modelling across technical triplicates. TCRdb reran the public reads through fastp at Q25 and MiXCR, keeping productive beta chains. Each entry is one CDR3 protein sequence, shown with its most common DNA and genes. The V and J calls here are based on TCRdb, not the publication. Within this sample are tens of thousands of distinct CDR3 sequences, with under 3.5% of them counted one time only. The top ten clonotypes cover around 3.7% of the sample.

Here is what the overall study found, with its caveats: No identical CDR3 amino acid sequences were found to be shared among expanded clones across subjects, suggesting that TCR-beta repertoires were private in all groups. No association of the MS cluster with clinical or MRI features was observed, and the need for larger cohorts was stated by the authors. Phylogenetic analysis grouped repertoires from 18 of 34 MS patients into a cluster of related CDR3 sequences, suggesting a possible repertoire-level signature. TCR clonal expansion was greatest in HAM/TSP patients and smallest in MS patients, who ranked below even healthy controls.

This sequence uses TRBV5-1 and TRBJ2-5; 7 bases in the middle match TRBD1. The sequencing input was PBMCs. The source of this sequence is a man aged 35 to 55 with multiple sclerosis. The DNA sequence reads TGCGCCAGCGCCGGGACAGCCCAAGAGACCCAGTACTTC. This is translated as CASAGTAQETQYF.